This entry is about one TCR beta chain. The antigen remains unidentified. This sample is drawn from a study of CD8 T cells in ankylosing spondylitis. Study observations and caveats: There was reportedly significant enrichment of clones that were disease-linked in matched ankylosing spondylitis synovial fluid. Disease-linked clones displayed a CD8+ phenotype and appeared relatively rarely in peripheral blood. Previously reported in reactive arthritis synovial fluid and blood were some of the motif variants. Ankylosing spondylitis blood appeared to carry a characteristic TCR beta motif of roughly 8 highly homologous variants.

With molecular barcodes, quantitative 5'-RACE was used to make the TCR beta libraries. MiXCR, applied by TCRdb to the 5' RACE reads, yields one record per CDR3 protein. In the table there are about 220,000 distinct CDR3 sequences, approximately 16% of which are singletons. V dropped 3 bases and J dropped 0 bases, with 5 bases sitting between them. The CDR3 is 13 residues long. CDR1 and CDR2 from the germline V gene are LNHDA and SQIVND (reference sequence). The origin of this receptor is a male donor with ankylosing spondylitis. Sequencing used blood, either unsorted or a sorted T cell fraction (not recorded which). The chain combines TRBV19 with TRBJ1-1; no clear D. CDR3 amino acids: CASSILLNTEAFF. In DNA form, the CDR3 reads TGTGCCAGTAGTATTCTCTTGAACACTGAAGCTTTCTTT.